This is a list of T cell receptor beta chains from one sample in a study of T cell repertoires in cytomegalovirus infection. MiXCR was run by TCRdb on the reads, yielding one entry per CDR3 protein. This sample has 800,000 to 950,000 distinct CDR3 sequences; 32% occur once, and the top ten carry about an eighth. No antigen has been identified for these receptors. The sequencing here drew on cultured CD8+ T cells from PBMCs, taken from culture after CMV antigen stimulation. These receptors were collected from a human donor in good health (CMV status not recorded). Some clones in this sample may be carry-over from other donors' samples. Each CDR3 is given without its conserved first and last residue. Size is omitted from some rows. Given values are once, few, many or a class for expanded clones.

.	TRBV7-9	ASSPQGEPAEQY
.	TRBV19	ASRYRDRGYEQY
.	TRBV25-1	ASSEGTGEQPQH
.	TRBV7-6	ASSLASNNERF
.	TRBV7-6	ASSKRGPGSYEQY
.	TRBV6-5	ASSYSSAPTGWTNNEQF
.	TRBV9	ASSARPGLSWNEQF
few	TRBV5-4	ASRSEGLAGGPAYNEQF
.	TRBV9	ASSVAGRGGLDEQF
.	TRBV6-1	ASSFLYTGELF
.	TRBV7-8	ASSLAGSGGEQF
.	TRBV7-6	ASSLVAGGGTGELF
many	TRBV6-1	ASSEEGMETQY
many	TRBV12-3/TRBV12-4	ASSLWAGASSGNTIY
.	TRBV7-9	ASRSGSDTEAF
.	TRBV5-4	ASSLGLAGVRETQY
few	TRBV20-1	SGGTGGNEQF
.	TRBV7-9	TSSTWTSGGAETQY
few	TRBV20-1	SATVQIPSGANVLT
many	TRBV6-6	ASSYGQEELNEQF
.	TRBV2	ASLSGSPYEQY
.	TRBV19	ASSPVFDGPNTEAF
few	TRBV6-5	ASSYSQGHGYT
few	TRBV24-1	ATSDSDAGTQY
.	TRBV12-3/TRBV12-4	ASSPNLQPQH
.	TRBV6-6	ASSYPGGGAFEAF
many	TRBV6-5	ASSYSGDSEYNEQF
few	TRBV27	ASSLSTATNEKLF
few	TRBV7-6	ASQYLGSNQPQH
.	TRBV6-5	ASSYAPPQATNEKLF
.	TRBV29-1	SVELPGQGYTPSGNTIY
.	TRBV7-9	ASSNRVTGELF
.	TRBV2	ASSWTSGGRMNEQI
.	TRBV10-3	AISESETGGTDTQY
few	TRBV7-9	ASSLADRDPQPQH
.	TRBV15	ATSRDSGELF
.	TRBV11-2	ASSLAQASEQY
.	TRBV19	ASSSPMRSWDEKLF
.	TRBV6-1	ASSEGTGFGYEQF
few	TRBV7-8	ASSLFLREQF
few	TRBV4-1	ASSQDGGGQGFYEQY
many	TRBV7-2	ASSPLISGNTIY
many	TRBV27	ASGSNTEAF
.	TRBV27	ASSLIGDRHTGELF
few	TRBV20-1	SASDSGEGNYGYT
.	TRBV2	ASSTGAENEKLF
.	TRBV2	ASIVRATYEQY
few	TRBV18	ASSAQGESGGAKNIQY
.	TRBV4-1	ASSQDRGLAGGSTDTQY
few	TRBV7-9	ASSYNLGARNEQF